The rows below give T cell receptor beta chains drawn from one sample of a study of T cells in Graves' hyperthyroidism and ophthalmopathy. TCRdb analysed the multiplex PCR reads with MiXCR anew, one entry per CDR3 protein. The table includes about 510,000 distinct CDR3 sequences, 40% to 50% detected once. The sequenced sample consisted of peripheral blood or thyroid tissue (not recorded which). The receptors originated from an adult woman with Graves' disease, either hyperthyroidism or ophthalmopathy (not recorded which). Each CDR3 is given with its conserved first and last residue. The D gene is left open where the match is weak. Clone size is given for some rows only: seen once, a few or many times, or a class if the clone is expanded.

abundance,j_gene,v_gene,d_gene,CDR3nt,CDR3aa
-,TRBJ1-1,TRBV12-3/TRBV12-4,-,TGTGCCAGCAGCGCCGACGGGGAAGCTTTCTTT,CASSADGEAFF
many,TRBJ1-5,TRBV6-2/TRBV6-3,-,TGTGCCAGCAGTCCCCTAGCCGGGGTTCAGCCCCAGCATTTT,CASSPLAGVQPQHF
-,TRBJ2-2,TRBV20-1,-,TGCAGTGCTAGATTCTCGGAAACTAGTACCGGGGAGCTGTTTTTT,CSARFSETSTGELFF
many,TRBJ1-2,TRBV4-3,-,TGCGCCAGCAGCCAAGATCCAAAAGGGGGCTACACCTTC,CASSQDPKGGYTF
-,TRBJ2-7,TRBV18,-,TGTGCCAGCTCACCATCCGGCGGAACAACCTACGAGCAGTACTTC,CASSPSGGTTYEQYF
many,TRBJ1-1,TRBV5-6,-,TGTGCCAGCAGCCCTCCGATGGGGGACACTGAAGCTTTCTTT,CASSPPMGDTEAFF
-,TRBJ1-1,TRBV7-9,-,TGTGCCAGCAGCTTAGGGTCCGGTTTGAACACTGAAGCTTTCTTT,CASSLGSGLNTEAFF
-,TRBJ1-2,TRBV7-9,-,TGTGCCAGCAGCCCTCCGGGGAGCGCTAACTATGGCTACACCTTC,CASSPPGSANYGYTF
-,TRBJ1-2,TRBV7-9,-,TGTGCCAGCAGTCTACCGGCACTCCTTATGGATGGCTACACCTTC,CASSLPALLMDGYTF
-,TRBJ1-1,TRBV6-2/TRBV6-3,TRBD1,TGTGCCAGCACTCCTTCGCCCGGGACAGTGAACACTGAAGCTTTCTTT,CASTPSPGTVNTEAFF
many,TRBJ2-6,TRBV19,-,TGTGCCAGTAGTTGGACCGCATTCTCTGGGGCCAACGTCCTGACTTTC,CASSWTAFSGANVLTF
-,TRBJ1-5,TRBV7-2,-,TGTGCCAGCAGCCCATCCGGGGTCAATCAGCCCCAGCATTTT,CASSPSGVNQPQHF
-,TRBJ2-7,TRBV2,TRBD2,TGTGCCAGCAGCTTCAGTAGCGGGAGGGCTAACGAGCAGTACTTC,CASSFSSGRANEQYF
many,TRBJ2-5,TRBV4-1,TRBD1,TGCGCCAGCAGCCAGGTCCGACAGGGTTGGGAGACCCAGTACTTC,CASSQVRQGWETQYF
many,TRBJ1-2,TRBV24-1,-,TGTGCCACCAGTGAGGGATACGGGTATGTAGATGGCTACACCTTC,CATSEGYGYVDGYTF
-,TRBJ2-7,TRBV7-2,-,TGTGCCAGCAGCTTAGGGGGATCGAGCGAGCAGTACTTC,CASSLGGSSEQYF
-,TRBJ2-5,TRBV29-1,-,TGCAGCGTTTACGGGTACCAAGAGACCCAGTACTTC,CSVYGYQETQYF
-,TRBJ2-7,TRBV19,-,TGTGCCAGCATGGGTGTCAGTTCTCGGGACTCCTACGAGCAGTACTTC,CASMGVSSRDSYEQYF
many,TRBJ2-5,TRBV2,TRBD2,TGTGCCAGCAGTGCGATTAGCGGGAGTGGCGAGACCCAGTACTTC,CASSAISGSGETQYF
-,TRBJ1-4,TRBV7-2,-,TGTGCCAGCAGCTTGCGGGGGGACGGGAATGAAAAACTGTTTTTT,CASSLRGDGNEKLFF
few,TRBJ1-3,TRBV15,-,TGTGCCACCAGCAGAGACCACTCGACAAGCATTACCGCTGGAAACACCATATATTTT,CATSRDHSTSITAGNTIYF
-,TRBJ1-2,TRBV7-3,-,TGTGCCAGCAGCCCAGGGGTTGATGGCTACACCTTC,CASSPGVDGYTF
-,TRBJ2-3,TRBV7-2,TRBD2,TGTGCCAGCAGCCGGACTAGCTTGGACACAGATACGCAGTATTTT,CASSRTSLDTDTQYF
many,TRBJ1-1,TRBV2,-,TGTGCCAGCAGTGAGGGATCCAGAGCTTTCTTT,CASSEGSRAFF
many,TRBJ1-6,TRBV20-1,TRBD1,TGCAGTGCATTGAGGGACAGTAATTCACCCCTCCACTTT,CSALRDSNSPLHF
-,TRBJ1-4,TRBV19,-,TGTGCCAGTAGTGGACTCCCCGCCAGTGAAAAACTGTTTTTT,CASSGLPASEKLFF
-,TRBJ1-1,TRBV7-2,-,TGTGCCAGCAGCTTACCAGGACCGAACACTGAAGCTTTCTTT,CASSLPGPNTEAFF
-,TRBJ1-1,TRBV10-2,-,TGCGCCAGCAAGGGGTACACTGAAGCTTTCTTT,CASKGYTEAFF
-,TRBJ1-4,TRBV28,-,TGTGCCAGCCGACGGAACCCAAATGAAAAACTGTTTTTT,CASRRNPNEKLFF
-,TRBJ2-2,TRBV24-1,TRBD1,TGTGCCACCCGAGGCCTACAGGGGGCCGGGGAGCTGTTTTTT,CATRGLQGAGELFF
many,TRBJ1-4,TRBV7-2,-,TGTGCCAGCAGCGAGTATAATGAAAAACTGTTTTTT,CASSEYNEKLFF
-,TRBJ2-1,TRBV11-2,TRBD2,TGCGCCAGCAGCCAAACGGGGGGGCATGAGCGGTCCTTC,CASSQTGGHERSF
many,TRBJ1-3,TRBV29-1,-,TGCAGCGTTGTTCCGGCAGGGGGAAACACCATATATTTT,CSVVPAGGNTIYF
many,TRBJ1-3,TRBV20-1,TRBD1,TGCAGTGCTAGAGGCGACAGGGTCCCCTCTGGAAACACCATATATTTT,CSARGDRVPSGNTIYF
few,TRBJ1-6,TRBV20-1,-,TGCAGTGCTACGGAAGTAGATGCCTCACCCCTCCACTTT,CSATEVDASPLHF
many,TRBJ1-2,TRBV5-8,TRBD1,TGTGCCAGCAGCTTCCTTACCGGGACAGGGGTCCGAGGGTATGGCTACACCTTC,CASSFLTGTGVRGYGYTF
-,TRBJ2-1,TRBV29-1,TRBD2,TGCAGCGTTGAAGACCCGGGACTATATTACAATGAGCAGTTCTTC,CSVEDPGLYYNEQFF
-,TRBJ2-7,TRBV7-9,-,TGTGCCAGTGACAGGATAAACTACGAGCAGTACTTC,CASDRINYEQYF
-,TRBJ1-1,TRBV6-5,-,TGTGCCAGCAGTTACGGCCCCACGGCTGGGACTGAAGCTTTCTTT,CASSYGPTAGTEAFF
many,TRBJ1-3,TRBV7-2,-,TGTGCCAGCAGCTTATCGTACAGCTGGGACCTCTCTGGAAACACCATATATTTT,CASSLSYSWDLSGNTIYF
many,TRBJ2-7,TRBV7-8,TRBD2,TGTGCCAGCAGCTTATCTATAGGACTAGCGGGGCGCTCCTACGAGCAGTACTTC,CASSLSIGLAGRSYEQYF
many,TRBJ2-2,TRBV11-2,-,TGTGCCAGCAGCCCCCGCACCTGGCGAGCGAACACCGGGGAGCTGTTTTTT,CASSPRTWRANTGELFF
-,TRBJ2-5,TRBV29-1,TRBD2,TGCAGCGTTGAGGCTAGCGGTTCAGAGACCCAGTACTTC,CSVEASGSETQYF
many,TRBJ1-2,TRBV12-3/TRBV12-4,-,TGTGCCAGCAGTCGACCGGGACAACCATATGGCTACACCTTC,CASSRPGQPYGYTF
few,TRBJ1-3,TRBV27,-,TGTGCCAGCAGCCCAGAAGGCAGGCTTAATGGAAACACCATATATTTT,CASSPEGRLNGNTIYF
-,TRBJ2-7,TRBV7-9,TRBD2,TGTGCCAGCAGCCGCTCTAGCGGGAGCGGAGTAACCTACGAGCAGTACTTC,CASSRSSGSGVTYEQYF
-,TRBJ2-7,TRBV10-3,TRBD2,TGTGCCATCAGTGAACTAGCGGGAGGTGGGCTTTACGAGCAGTACTTC,CAISELAGGGLYEQYF
-,TRBJ2-5,TRBV15,TRBD2,TGTGCCACCAGGGATAGCGGGGGAACGGGAGAGACCCAGTACTTC,CATRDSGGTGETQYF
-,TRBJ2-7,TRBV11-2,-,TGTGCCAGCAGCGGGCAGAAGGGAGTTAGGTCCTACGAGCAGTACTTC,CASSGQKGVRSYEQYF
-,TRBJ2-7,TRBV7-9,TRBD1,TGTGCCAGCAGCCTAGCCGGGACAGGGCCTGACGAGCAGTACTTC,CASSLAGTGPDEQYF
few,TRBJ2-7,TRBV2,-,TGTGCCAGCAGGGGACTGGCCTACGAGCAGTACTTC,CASRGLAYEQYF
many,TRBJ1-2,TRBV5-6,-,TGTGCCAGCAGCTTAGCAGGGGTAATAGGCTACACCTTC,CASSLAGVIGYTF
many,TRBJ1-5,TRBV19,-,TGTGCCAGTGAGGACGTACAATGGCGCAATCAGCCCCAGCATTTT,CASEDVQWRNQPQHF